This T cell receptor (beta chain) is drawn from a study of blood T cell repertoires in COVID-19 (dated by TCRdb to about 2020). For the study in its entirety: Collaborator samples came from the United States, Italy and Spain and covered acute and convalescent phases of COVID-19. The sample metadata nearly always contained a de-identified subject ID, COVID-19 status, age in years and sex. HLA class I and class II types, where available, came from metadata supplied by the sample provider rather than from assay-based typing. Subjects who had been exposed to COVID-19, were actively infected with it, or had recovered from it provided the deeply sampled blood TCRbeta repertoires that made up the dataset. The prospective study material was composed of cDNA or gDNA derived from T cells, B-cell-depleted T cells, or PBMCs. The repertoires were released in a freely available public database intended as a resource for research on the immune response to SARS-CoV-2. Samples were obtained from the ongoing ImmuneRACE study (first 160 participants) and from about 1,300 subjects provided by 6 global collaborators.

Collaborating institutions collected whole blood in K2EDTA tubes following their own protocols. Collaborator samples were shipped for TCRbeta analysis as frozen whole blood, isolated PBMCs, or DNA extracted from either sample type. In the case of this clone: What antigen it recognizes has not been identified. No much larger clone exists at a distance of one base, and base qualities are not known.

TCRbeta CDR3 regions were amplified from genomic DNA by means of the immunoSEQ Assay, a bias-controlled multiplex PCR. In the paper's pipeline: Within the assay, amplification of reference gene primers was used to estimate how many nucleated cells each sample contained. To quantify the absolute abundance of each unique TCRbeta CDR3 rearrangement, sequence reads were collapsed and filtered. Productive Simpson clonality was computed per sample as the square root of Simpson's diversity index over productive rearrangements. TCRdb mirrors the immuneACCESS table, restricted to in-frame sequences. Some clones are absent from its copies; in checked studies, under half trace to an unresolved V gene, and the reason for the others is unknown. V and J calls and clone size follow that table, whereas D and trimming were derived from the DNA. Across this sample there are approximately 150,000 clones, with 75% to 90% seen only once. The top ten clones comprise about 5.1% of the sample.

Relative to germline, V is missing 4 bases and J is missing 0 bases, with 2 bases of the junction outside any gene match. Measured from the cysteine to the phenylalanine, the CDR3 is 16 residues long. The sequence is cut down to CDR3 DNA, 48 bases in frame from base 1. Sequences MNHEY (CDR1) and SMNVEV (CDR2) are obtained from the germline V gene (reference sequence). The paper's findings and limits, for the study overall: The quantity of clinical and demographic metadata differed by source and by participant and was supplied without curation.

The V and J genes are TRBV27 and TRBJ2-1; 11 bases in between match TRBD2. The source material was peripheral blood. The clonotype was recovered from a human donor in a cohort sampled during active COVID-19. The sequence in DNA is TGTGCCAGCAGTTCCGGACTAGCGGGCTCCTACAATGAGCAGTTCTTC. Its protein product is CASSSGLAGSYNEQFF.